The source of this TCR beta chain is a study of beta chain features in type 1 diabetes. Study-wide results and caveats: A closer apparent resemblance between naive, central memory and Treg TCRB repertoires was seen in patients than in healthy donors. When cDNA is sequenced, cells with high TCR expression could be over-represented. People with Type 1 diabetes carried modestly yet significantly shorter TCRB CDR3s in all four CD4+ subsets.

Note on this clone: Its antigen is unidentified. Other DNA sequences from this sample encode an identical CDR3 as well.

The authors reverse transcribed all of the isolated RNA, so sequencing captured expressed TCRB transcripts. Data came from immunoSEQ multiplex PCR; TCRdb stores just in-frame clones and leaves some out. The sample lists about 660,000 clones; over 13% were seen once. Trimming cost V 2 bases and J 5 bases; bases outside gene matches: 4. The CDR3 runs 14 residues. Germline lookup yields CDR1 MNHEY and CDR2 SVGAGI. The clonotype comes from a man younger than 30 with type 1 diabetes. The chain carries TRBV6-5 and TRBJ2-5; 8 nucleotides match TRBD2. The sequenced material came from naive CD4+ T cells from blood. CDR3 bases: TGTGCCAGCAGTTACCGGGGGGGCCAGGAGACCCAGTACTTC. Translating it yields CASSYRGGQETQYF.